These 25 T cell receptor beta chains were all obtained from the same sample, sequenced in a study of T-cell reconstitution after alpha-beta-depleted transplantation in children. A TCRbeta library incorporating unique molecular identifiers was prepared. TCRdb reprocessed the PCR reads with MiXCR, giving one entry per CDR3 protein. The sample shows a few hundred thousand distinct CDR3 sequences, 11% of them seen only once. The sample here was PBMCs from the stem cell graft donor, taken from the stem cell graft. The source is a human donor who donated a stem cell graft to a child with acute myeloid leukemia.

This clonotype was found a few times. CDR3 nucleotide sequence: TGTGCCAGCACCCGGGACAGCAACAATGAGCAGTTCTTC. Its translation: CASTRDSNNEQFF. The chain joins TRBV12-3 or TRBV12-4 to TRBJ2-1; 7 bases line up with TRBD1. The V and J ends lost 7 bases and 5 bases, in that order; junction bases with no gene match: 5. CDR3 length equals 13 residues.

This sequence joins TRBV6-1 and TRBJ1-1, with 7 bases fitting TRBD1. V was pared by 5 bases and J by 1 base, with 7 bases of the junction left unmatched. Germline CDR1 reads MNHNS; CDR2 reads SASEGT. CDR3 size: 15 residues. CDR3 nucleotide sequence: TGTGCCAGCAGTCCACCGGGACAGACGAACACTGAAGCTTTCTTT. It translates to CASSPPGQTNTEAFF.

J is TRBJ2-5 and V is TRBV7-9, with TRBD1 matching 7 bases. The V gene end was trimmed by 5 bases and the J gene end by 3 bases; junction bases not matched to a gene: 9. The germline gives CDR1 SEHNR, CDR2 FQNEAQ (reference sequence). The CDR3 consists of 15 residues. The CDR3, as DNA: TGTGCCAGCAGCGACTACAGGGGTTCCGAAGAGACCCAGTACTTC. This gives the protein CASSDYRGSEETQYF.

This clonotype was detected many times. CDR3 DNA sequence: TGTGCCAGCAGCTCTACTAGCGACCCTAGCACAGATACGCAGTATTTT. It translates to CASSSTSDPSTDTQYF. The genes are TRBV7-2 and TRBJ2-3; 7 bases map to TRBD2. The germline gives CDR1 SGHTA, CDR2 FQGNSA. The CDR3 covers 16 residues. After removal of 4 bases from V and 0 bases from J, the junction contained 7 bases not matched to a gene.

The V and J genes are TRBV5-1 and TRBJ1-6, with D unclear. Germline V lookup: CDR1 SGHRS, CDR2 YFSETQ. CDR3 size: 16 residues. Trimming took 0 bases from V and 6 from J, leaving 13 bases between them. The CDR3 loop is CASSLAGRLGNSPLHF. The CDR3 DNA reads TGCGCCAGCAGCTTGGCCGGACGCCTAGGTAATTCACCCCTCCACTTT.

The rearrangement joins TRBV14 to TRBJ1-4; a possible D gene is TRBD1 (6 bases). The V and J ends lost 0 bases and 10 bases respectively, with 15 bases between them. The germline gives CDR1 SGHDN, CDR2 FVKESK. The CDR3 has 15 amino acids. CDR3 sequence: CASSQESPGVGKLFF. CDR3 nucleotides: TGTGCCAGCAGCCAAGAGTCGCCAGGGGTTGGAAAACTGTTTTTT.

This clonotype was observed a handful of times. The CDR3 spells CASSAGFSSYEQYF. CDR3 sequence (DNA): TGTGCCAGCAGTGCGGGATTCAGCTCCTACGAGCAGTACTTC. This chain links TRBV6-1 with TRBJ2-7; possibly TRBD2 for D (5 bases). V lost 4 bases, J lost 0 bases, and 10 bases lay in between. CDR3 size: 14 residues. Germline CDR1 and CDR2: MNHNS and SASEGT.

A few counts support this clonotype. The chain employs TRBV6-1 and TRBJ2-7, with a possible D match to TRBD2 (5 bases). Germline CDR1 reads MNHNS; CDR2 reads SASEGT. Trimming shortened V by 10 bases and J by 0 bases, and 13 bases separated the two germline ends. This CDR3 is built from 13 residues. The CDR3 DNA sequence: TGTGCCACCGGGATGGGGAGCTCCTACGAGCAGTACTTC. This translates into CATGMGSSYEQYF.

A few counts support this clonotype. The genes are TRBV20-1 and TRBJ2-2; D is possibly TRBD2 (5 bases). The CDR3 has 15 amino acids. Germline V gene data show CDR1 as DFQATT and CDR2 as SNEGSKA (reference sequence). Trimming removed 0 bases from V and 2 bases from J, with 10 bases in between. The CDR3 sequence: CSARDKRRNTGELFF. Here the CDR3 DNA reads TGCAGTGCTAGAGATAAGCGGAGAAACACCGGGGAGCTGTTTTTT.

The V call is TRBV12-3 or TRBV12-4, the J call TRBJ2-2; D not certain. Trimming left V 8 bases short and J 7 bases short, with 11 bases between. The CDR3 runs 12 residues. In nucleotides, the CDR3 is TGTGCCAGCCGATATCTCAGCGGGGAGCTGTTTTTT. Its protein product is CASRYLSGELFF.

This clonotype was found a few times. This chain links TRBV12-3 or TRBV12-4 with TRBJ2-5, with 9 bases fitting TRBD1. After removal of 10 bases from V and 4 bases from J, the junction contained 10 bases not matched to a gene. The CDR3 has 14 residues. The CDR3 nucleotides are TGTGCCACGGCCGGGACAGGGACGAGAGAGACCCAGTACTTC. Its translation: CATAGTGTRETQYF.

This chain links TRBV20-1 with TRBJ2-2; D remains unclear. V dropped 1 base and J dropped 2 bases, with 8 bases sitting between them. Germline V gives CDR1 DFQATT, CDR2 SNEGSKA (reference sequence). The length of the CDR3 is 14 residues. The CDR3 DNA is TGCAGTGCTAGAGTTGGCAGAAACACCGGGGAGCTGTTTTTT. Encoded protein: CSARVGRNTGELFF.

CDR3 in DNA: TGTGCCAGCACGGTTCAGGAAATCTACAATGAGCAGTTCTTC. Residues: CASTVQEIYNEQFF. The chain employs TRBV5-6 and TRBJ2-1, with D unresolved. The V end lost 6 bases, the J end lost 3 bases, and 13 bases lay between the germline ends. The CDR3 covers 14 residues. Germline loops: CDR1 SGHDT, CDR2 YYEEEE.

In this sample, this clonotype turned up many times. The chain combines TRBV27 with TRBJ2-3, with TRBD1 identical over 9 bases. The ends lost 6 bases at V and 4 bases at J; junction bases unmatched: 11. Germline values: CDR1 MNHEY, CDR2 SMNVEV (reference sequence). The CDR3 loop spans 16 amino acids. DNA of the CDR3: TGTGCCAGCAGCCCTGGCCCGGGACAGGGTCCAGATACGCAGTATTTT. Protein: CASSPGPGQGPDTQYF.

In this sample, this clonotype turned up a few times. This chain joins TRBV20-1 and TRBJ1-2; possibly TRBD1 for D (5 bases). The V gene lost 3 bases and the J gene lost 0 bases, with 14 bases spanning the gap. Germline assignment: CDR1 DFQATT and CDR2 SNEGSKA (reference sequence). The CDR3 runs to 15 residues. The CDR3 DNA follows: TGCAGTGCTAGTCTTCTGGGGGAGACTAACTATGGCTACACCTTC. Protein: CSASLLGETNYGYTF.

This clonotype was detected ten times or more. CDR3 sequence: CASSTGLAGAYNEQFF. The CDR3 DNA reads as TGTGCCAGCAGCACGGGACTAGCGGGGGCCTACAATGAGCAGTTCTTC. The V and J genes are TRBV12-3 or TRBV12-4 and TRBJ2-1; 14 bases fit TRBD2. The CDR3 is made up of 16 amino acids. V dropped 6 bases and J dropped 2; count of bases not matched to a gene: 3.

This clonotype was counted between two and nine times. The CDR3 is CASRGDRTLNQPQHF. The CDR3 bases are TGTGCCAGCAGGGGAGACAGAACCCTTAATCAGCCCCAGCATTTT. The J gene is TRBJ1-5, the V gene TRBV2; tentative D call: TRBD1 (5 bases). Germline values: CDR1 SNHLY, CDR2 FYNNEI. The CDR3 loop spans 15 amino acids. With 6 bases removed from V and 4 bases from J, the gap between germline ends came to 16 bases. Variable domain in full (rest from reference TRBV2 and TRBJ1-5): EPEVTQTPSHQVTQMGQEVILRCVPISNHLYFYWYRQILGQKVEFLVSFYNNEISEKSEIFDDQFSVERPDGSNFTLKIRSTKLEDSAMYFCASRGDRTLNQPQHFGDGTRLSIL.

The chain carries TRBV3-1 and TRBJ1-6; a possible D gene is TRBD1 (5 bases). Trimming stripped 10 bases from V and 5 bases from J, with 30 bases between. Looked up from germline, CDR1 is LGHDT and CDR2 is YNNKEL (reference sequence). CDR3 length: 19 amino acids. The CDR3 is CAISLKIRGVRRNNSPLHF. CDR3 bases: TGTGCCATCAGTTTAAAGATCCGGGGCGTTCGTAGGAATAATTCACCCCTCCACTTT.

This clonotype was recorded a few times. The rearrangement uses TRBV4-1 and TRBJ2-7; 7 positions agree with TRBD1. CDR1 is MGHRA and CDR2 is YSYEKL in the germline V gene. The V gene end was trimmed by 3 bases and the J gene end by 3 bases; junction bases not matched to a gene: 8. CDR3 length: 15 amino acids. The CDR3 sequence is CASSQRTGQSYEQYF. CDR3 sequence (DNA): TGCGCCAGCAGCCAGCGAACGGGACAGAGCTACGAGCAGTACTTC.

This rearrangement joins TRBV5-1 to TRBJ2-1; D not resolved. The CDR3 covers 15 residues. With 5 bases removed from V and 5 bases from J, the gap between germline ends came to 17 bases. Germline V gene sequence: CDR1 SGHRS, CDR2 YFSETQ. In DNA, the CDR3 is TGCGCCAGCAGGTACGCATTAGGGCCTAACAATGAGCAGTTCTTC. This gives the protein CASRYALGPNNEQFF.

This clonotype was counted a few times. Germline and junction disagree at one end, which may indicate a read error. The rearrangement links TRBV3-1 to TRBJ2-5, with D maybe TRBD2 (6 bases). This CDR3 region has 16 residues. From germline, CDR1 is LGHDT and CDR2 YNNKEL (reference sequence). CDR3 protein: CASTQTSGGSQETQYF. The CDR3 nucleotides read TGTGCCAGCACCCAAACTAGTGGAGGGAGCCAAGAGACCCAGTACTTC.

Details on this clonotype: A much larger clone sits a single nucleotide away, making a read error possible. The chain has TRBV7-2 and TRBJ2-1, with D possibly TRBD1 on 5 matching bases. The CDR3 loop spans 15 amino acids. Germline assignment: CDR1 SGHTA and CDR2 FQGNSA. CDR3 DNA sequence: TGTGCCAGCGGACAAGGGCCGAGCTCCTACAATGGGCAGTTCTTC. Translation: CASGQGPSSYNGQFF.

This clonotype was observed a few times. The CDR3 DNA reads TGCAGTGCTAGAGGGGGGACAGCAACCTACACCTTC. The encoded protein is CSARGGTATYTF. J is TRBJ1-2 and V is TRBV20-1; TRBD1 agrees at 7 bases. This CDR3 region has 12 residues. Germline lookup yields CDR1 DFQATT and CDR2 SNEGSKA (reference sequence). Trimming at V came to 1 base and at J to 10 bases, leaving 6 bases not matched to a gene.

In its sample, this clonotype was seen a few times. This chain links TRBV20-1 with TRBJ2-7; 9 bases are shared with TRBD2. Looked up from germline, CDR1 is DFQATT and CDR2 is SNEGSKA (reference sequence). The CDR3 length is 14 residues. The ends lost 4 bases at V and 7 bases at J; junction bases unmatched: 11. CDR3 bases: TGCAGTGCTATTGGGTCGCGGGGGGGCCGGGAGCAGTACGTC. Its translation: CSAIGSRGGREQYV.

The rearrangement uses TRBV10-3 and TRBJ1-5, with 7 bases that match TRBD1. The CDR3 is made up of 15 amino acids. Germline assignment: CDR1 ENHRY and CDR2 SYGVKD. The trim removed 4 bases at V and 6 bases at J, leaving 9 bases unmatched. This CDR3 is CAISATRQGTQPQHF. The CDR3 DNA follows: TGTGCCATCAGTGCGACCCGACAGGGTACTCAGCCCCAGCATTTT.